The present TCR beta chain was sequenced within a study of blood T cell repertoires in COVID-19. Turning to the study itself: Sources were T cells, B-cell-depleted T cells, or PBMCs; the material itself was cDNA or gDNA.

Germline trimming cut 10 bases from V and 3 bases from J; bases unmatched to any gene: 6. The CDR3 sequence is 15 residues long. Germline lookup yields CDR1 SGHVS and CDR2 FNYEAQ. Using immunoSEQ multiplex PCR, the repertoire was profiled, and TCRdb retains in-frame clones only, with some absent. The sample carries 95,000 to 150,000 clones, 82% recorded once. This clone was seen a single time. This TCR came from a woman in her 70s with acute or convalescent COVID-19. This chain links TRBV7-6 with TRBJ2-2; 12 bases align to TRBD2. Sequencing input: peripheral blood. The CDR3 DNA reads as TGTGCCACCAGGAGGACTAGCGGGGACACCGGGGAGCTGTTTTTT. It encodes CATRRTSGDTGELFF.